Following are 12 T cell receptor beta chains from one sample sequenced in a study of early T cells in non-severe SARS-CoV-2 infection. TCRdb analysed the 5' RACE reads with MiXCR anew, one entry per CDR3 protein. The sample lists more than 80,000 distinct CDR3 sequences, roughly an eighth occurring once. Sequencing was carried out using whole blood. Receptors were obtained from an adult who was a healthcare worker with PCR-confirmed SARS-CoV-2 infection or an uninfected control (not recorded which).

The rearrangement uses TRBV28 and TRBJ1-5; TRBD1 aligns across 8 bases. CDR1 is MDHEN and CDR2 is SYDVKM in the germline V gene. V was pared by 6 bases and J by 0 bases, with 4 bases of the junction left unmatched. The CDR3 runs to 15 residues. The CDR3 protein is CASSPDRASNQPQHF. In DNA form, the CDR3 reads TGTGCCAGCAGCCCGGACAGGGCTAGCAATCAGCCCCAGCATTTT.

The chain employs TRBV7-2 and TRBJ1-6; D gene unclear. Germline V gene lookup returns CDR1 SGHTA and CDR2 FQGNSA. The CDR3 contains 15 residues. V gave up 7 bases and J gave up 7 bases, with 17 bases separating them. The CDR3: CASTLGGRANSPLHF. CDR3 nucleotide sequence: TGTGCCAGCACCCTGGGTGGCCGGGCCAATTCACCCCTCCACTTT.

This clonotype was detected once. CDR3 nucleotides: TGTGCCAGCAGCGCATCTCAGGGGGCGGCAGAAACCGGGGAGCTGTTTTTT. Its protein is CASSASQGAAETGELFF. V gene TRBV13 combines with J gene TRBJ2-2, with 8 bases lining up with TRBD1. CDR1 and CDR2 from the germline V gene are PRHDT and FYEKMQ (reference sequence). Germline trimming cut 5 bases from V and 5 bases from J; bases unmatched to any gene: 13. This CDR3 is built from 17 residues. Full variable domain (outside the CDR3, taken from reference TRBV13 and TRBJ2-2): AAGVIQSPRHLIKEKRETATLKCYPIPRHDTVYWYQQGPGQDPQFLISFYEKMQSDKGSIPDRFSAQQFSDYHSELNMSSLELGDSALYFCASSASQGAAETGELFFGEGSRLTVL.

The rearrangement links TRBV16 to TRBJ1-1; a weak D match, TRBD1 (5 bases). Germline V gives CDR1 KGHSY, CDR2 FQNENV. Trimming removed 3 bases from V and 4 bases from J, with 9 bases in between. The CDR3 consists of 13 residues. The chain's CDR3 is CASSQGGGTEAFF. The CDR3 nucleotides are TGTGCCAGCAGCCAGGGGGGAGGCACTGAAGCTTTCTTT.

The chain uses TRBV5-1 and TRBJ2-3; a possible D gene is TRBD2 (6 bases). V lost 7 bases to trimming and J lost 4 bases, with 13 bases between them. The CDR3 contains 13 residues. From germline, CDR1 is SGHRS and CDR2 YFSETQ. As DNA, the CDR3 is TGCGCCAGCCAGCGGGCTGTCGCAGATACGCAGTATTTT. It yields the protein CASQRAVADTQYF.

The CDR3 DNA sequence: TGTGCCAGCAGTCCGGGGGGGACTTCACCCCTCCACTTT. The encoded protein is CASSPGGTSPLHF. The genes are TRBV12-3 or TRBV12-4 and TRBJ1-6; D is possibly TRBD1 (5 bases). V was trimmed by 5 bases and J by 9 bases, leaving 11 bases between them. The CDR3 sequence is 13 residues long.

This chain links TRBV2 with TRBJ1-6; D ambiguous. Germline V gives CDR1 SNHLY, CDR2 FYNNEI. The CDR3 spans 17 residues. V lost 3 bases and J lost 6, with 18 bases in between. For the CDR3, the DNA is TGTGCCAGCAGTGAGCTACGAGGGCCAGATGTTAATTCACCCCTCCACTTT. Its translation: CASSELRGPDVNSPLHF.

About this clonotype itself: A junction boundary mismatches the germline segment, possibly from a read error. V usage is TRBV11-1 and J usage is TRBJ1-1; the D gene is possibly TRBD1 (6 bases). The CDR3 has 13 amino acids. The germline V gene encodes CDR1 SGHAT and CDR2 FQDESV (reference sequence). DNA of the CDR3: TGTGCCAGCAGCTTAGAAGGGGACACCGAAGCTTTCTTT. This translates into CASSLEGDTEAFF.

The chain couples TRBV5-1 to TRBJ2-1; 7 nucleotides match TRBD2. This CDR3 comprises 14 residues. CDR1 and CDR2 from the germline V gene are SGHRS and YFSETQ. V gave up 2 bases and J gave up 7 bases; unmatched junction bases: 6. In nucleotides, the CDR3 is TGCGCCAGCAGCTTAAGGACTAGTCGGAATGAGCAGTTCTTC. This codes for CASSLRTSRNEQFF.

In this sample, this clonotype turned up a few times. The chain joins TRBV4-1 to TRBJ2-1; D tentatively reads TRBD1 or TRBD2 (5 bases each). Germline CDR1 MGHRA, CDR2 YSYEKL. Trimming cost V 0 bases and J 10 bases, with 13 bases left between them. The CDR3 covers 14 residues. CDR3 residues: CASSQDQEAGEQFF. CDR3 coding DNA: TGCGCCAGCAGCCAAGATCAGGAGGCAGGGGAGCAGTTCTTC.

The V call is TRBV5-1, the J call TRBJ2-1; no firm D call. Per the germline V gene, CDR1 is SGHRS and CDR2 is YFSETQ. CDR3 length: 16 residues. V was cut by 3 bases and J by 0 bases, with 13 bases left in between. CDR3 in amino acids: CASSYRSLSSYNEQFF. In DNA, the CDR3 is TGCGCCAGCAGCTACCGTTCCTTGAGCTCCTACAATGAGCAGTTCTTC.

The rearrangement links TRBV20-1 to TRBJ2-1, with 7 bases lining up with TRBD2. This CDR3 contains 14 residues. CDR1 DFQATT and CDR2 SNEGSKA come from the germline V gene (reference sequence). This CDR3 is CSDGSGNSYNEQFF. The CDR3 DNA reads TGCAGCGACGGCAGCGGGAACTCCTACAATGAGCAGTTCTTC.